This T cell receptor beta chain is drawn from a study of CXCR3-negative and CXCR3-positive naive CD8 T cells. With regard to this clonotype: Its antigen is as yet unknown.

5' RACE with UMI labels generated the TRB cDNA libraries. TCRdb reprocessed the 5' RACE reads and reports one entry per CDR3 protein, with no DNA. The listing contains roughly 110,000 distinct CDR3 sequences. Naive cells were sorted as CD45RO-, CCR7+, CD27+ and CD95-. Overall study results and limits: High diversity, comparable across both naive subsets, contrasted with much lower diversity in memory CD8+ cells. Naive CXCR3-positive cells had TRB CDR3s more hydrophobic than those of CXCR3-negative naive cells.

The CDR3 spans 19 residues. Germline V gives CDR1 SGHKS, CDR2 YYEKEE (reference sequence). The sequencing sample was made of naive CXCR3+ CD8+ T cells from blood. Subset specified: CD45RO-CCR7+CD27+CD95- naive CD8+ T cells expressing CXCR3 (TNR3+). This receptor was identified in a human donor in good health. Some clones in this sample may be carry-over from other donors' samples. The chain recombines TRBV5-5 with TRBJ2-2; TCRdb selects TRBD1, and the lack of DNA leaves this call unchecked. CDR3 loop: CASSDHTSPGTTNTGELLF.